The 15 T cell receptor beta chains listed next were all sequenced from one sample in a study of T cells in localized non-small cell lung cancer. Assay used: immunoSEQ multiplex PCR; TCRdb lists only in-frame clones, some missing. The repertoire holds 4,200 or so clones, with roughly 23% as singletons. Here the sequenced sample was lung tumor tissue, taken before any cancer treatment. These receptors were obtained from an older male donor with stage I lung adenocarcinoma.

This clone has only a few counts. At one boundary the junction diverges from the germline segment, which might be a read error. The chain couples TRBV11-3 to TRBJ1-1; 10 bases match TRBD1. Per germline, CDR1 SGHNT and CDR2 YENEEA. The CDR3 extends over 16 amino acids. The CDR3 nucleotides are TGTGCCAGCAGCTTAGTCGGGGTTTCGACAGGGGGCTCACATTTATTT. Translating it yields CASSLVGVSTGGSHLF.

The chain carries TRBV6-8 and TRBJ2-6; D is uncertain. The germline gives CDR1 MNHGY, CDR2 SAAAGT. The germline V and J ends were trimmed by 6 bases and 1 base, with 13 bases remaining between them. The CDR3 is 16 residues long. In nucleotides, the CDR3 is TGTGCCAGCAGGGCCCCTATGGGTTCTGGGGCCAACGTCCTGACTTTC. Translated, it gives CASRAPMGSGANVLTF.

DNA of the CDR3: TGTGCCATCAGTGAAGACGACCAGGGCAATCAGCCCCAGCATTTT. Translating gives CAISEDDQGNQPQHF. The rearrangement joins TRBV10-3 to TRBJ1-5, with no clear D. Trimming left V 3 bases short and J 2 bases short, with 11 bases between. Per germline, CDR1 ENHRY and CDR2 SYGVKD. This CDR3 is 15 amino acids long.

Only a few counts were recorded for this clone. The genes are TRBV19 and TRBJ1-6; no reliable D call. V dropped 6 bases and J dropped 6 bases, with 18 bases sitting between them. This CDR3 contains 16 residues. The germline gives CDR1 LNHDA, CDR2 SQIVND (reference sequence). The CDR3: CASSEPPGGVNSPLHF. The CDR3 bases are TGTGCCAGTAGCGAACCTCCCGGCGGGGTTAATTCACCCCTCCACTTT.

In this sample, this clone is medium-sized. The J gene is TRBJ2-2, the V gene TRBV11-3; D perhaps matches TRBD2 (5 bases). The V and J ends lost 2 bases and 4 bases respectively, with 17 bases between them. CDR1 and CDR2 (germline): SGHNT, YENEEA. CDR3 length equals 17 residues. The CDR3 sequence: CASSLSRVEGFTGELFF. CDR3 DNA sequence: TGTGCCAGCAGCTTAAGTAGAGTAGAGGGATTCACCGGGGAGCTGTTTTTT.

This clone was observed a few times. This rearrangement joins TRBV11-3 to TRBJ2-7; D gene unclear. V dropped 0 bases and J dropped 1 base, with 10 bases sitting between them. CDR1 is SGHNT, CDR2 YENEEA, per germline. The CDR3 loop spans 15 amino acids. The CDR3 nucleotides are TGTGCCAGCAGCTTAGAGGTAGGCCGATCCTACGAGCAGTACTTC. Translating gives CASSLEVGRSYEQYF.

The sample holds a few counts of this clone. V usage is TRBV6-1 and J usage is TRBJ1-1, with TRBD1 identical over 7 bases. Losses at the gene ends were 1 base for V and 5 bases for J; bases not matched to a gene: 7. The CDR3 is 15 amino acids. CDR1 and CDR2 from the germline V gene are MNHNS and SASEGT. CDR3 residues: CASSEGIPGQTEAFF. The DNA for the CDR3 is TGTGCCAGCAGTGAAGGGATACCGGGACAGACTGAAGCTTTCTTT.

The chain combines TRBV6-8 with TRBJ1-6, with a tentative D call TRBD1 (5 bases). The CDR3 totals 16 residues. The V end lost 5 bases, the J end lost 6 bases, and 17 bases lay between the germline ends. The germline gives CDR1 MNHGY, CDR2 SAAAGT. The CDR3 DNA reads TGTGCCAGCAGTCTAGGGAGCGGCAGGGCTAATTCACCCCTCCACTTT. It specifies CASSLGSGRANSPLHF.

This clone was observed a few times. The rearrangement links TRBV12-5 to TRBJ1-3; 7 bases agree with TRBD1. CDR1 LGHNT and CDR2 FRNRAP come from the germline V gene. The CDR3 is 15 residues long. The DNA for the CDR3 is TGTGCCAGCACACTTAAAACAGGGGTCCGGTCCACCATATATTTT. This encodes CASTLKTGVRSTIYF. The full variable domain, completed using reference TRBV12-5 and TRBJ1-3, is DARVTQTPRHKVTEMGQEVTMRCQPILGHNTVFWYRQTMMQGLELLAYFRNRAPLDDSGMPKDRFSAEMPDATLATLKIQPSEPRDSAVYFCASTLKTGVRSTIYFGEGSWLTVV.

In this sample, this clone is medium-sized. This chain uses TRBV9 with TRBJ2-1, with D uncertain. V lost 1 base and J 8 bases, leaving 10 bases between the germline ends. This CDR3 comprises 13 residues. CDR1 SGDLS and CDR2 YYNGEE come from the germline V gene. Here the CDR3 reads CASSVFQVDEQFF. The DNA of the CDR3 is TGTGCCAGCAGCGTATTTCAAGTAGATGAGCAGTTCTTC.

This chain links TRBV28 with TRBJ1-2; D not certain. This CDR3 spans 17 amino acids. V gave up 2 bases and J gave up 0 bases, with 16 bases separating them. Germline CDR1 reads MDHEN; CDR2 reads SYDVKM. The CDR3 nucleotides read TGTGCCAGCAGTTTAGGAGCGAAACGACTCGCTAACTATGGCTACACCTTC. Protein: CASSLGAKRLANYGYTF.

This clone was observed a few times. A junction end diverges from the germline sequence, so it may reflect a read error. CDR3 region: CAISSSSGRSYNEQFF. CDR3 DNA: TGTGCCATCAGTTCTTCTAGCGGGCGATCGTACAATGAGCAGTTCTTC. The rearrangement uses TRBV6-8 and TRBJ2-1, with 8 positions matching TRBD2. The CDR3 extends over 16 amino acids. The germline gives CDR1 MNHGY, CDR2 SAAAGT.

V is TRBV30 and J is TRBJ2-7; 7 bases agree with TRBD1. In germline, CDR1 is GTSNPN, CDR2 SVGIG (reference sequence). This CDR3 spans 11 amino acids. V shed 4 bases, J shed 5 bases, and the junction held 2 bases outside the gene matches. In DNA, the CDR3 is TGTGCCTGGAACAGGGGACACGAGCAGTACTTC. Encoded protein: CAWNRGHEQYF.

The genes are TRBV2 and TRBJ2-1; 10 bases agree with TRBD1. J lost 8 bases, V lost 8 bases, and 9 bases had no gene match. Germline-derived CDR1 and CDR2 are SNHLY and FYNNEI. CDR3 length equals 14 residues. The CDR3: CASVTTGGIDEQFF. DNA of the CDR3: TGTGCCAGCGTAACGACAGGGGGCATCGATGAGCAGTTCTTC. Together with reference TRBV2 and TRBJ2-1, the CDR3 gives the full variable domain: EPEVTQTPSHQVTQMGQEVILRCVPISNHLYFYWYRQILGQKVEFLVSFYNNEISEKSEIFDDQFSVERPDGSNFTLKIRSTKLEDSAMYFCASVTTGGIDEQFFGPGTRLTVL.

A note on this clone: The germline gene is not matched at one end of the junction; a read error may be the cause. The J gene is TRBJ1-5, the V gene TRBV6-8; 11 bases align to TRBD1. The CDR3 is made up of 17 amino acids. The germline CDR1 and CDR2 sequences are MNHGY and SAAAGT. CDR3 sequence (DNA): TGTGCCATCAGTGCTGGACAGGGGGCATCCACGGATCAGCCCCAGCATTTT. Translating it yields CAISAGQGASTDQPQHF.